This T cell receptor (beta chain) came from a study of cytomegalovirus exposure and HLA in healthy donors. Overall study findings and caveats: Per a later analysis, HLA-associated TCR beta chains showed more clonal expansion than other, equally common TCR beta chains.

PCR involved 60 Vbeta and 13 Jbeta primers. Authors' methods: A follow-up analysis tallied approximately 85 million unique TCR beta chains, roughly 9.9 million shared. TCRdb's copy holds only in-frame clones and misses some; the assay was immunoSEQ multiplex PCR. The V and J calls and clone size come from that table; D and trimming were worked out from the DNA. The sample spans some 130,000 clones; the ten largest clones claim about 1.8%. The V segment lost 6 bases and the J segment 5 bases; nucleotides outside the gene matches: 10. The CDR3 has 14 residues. CDR1 is SQVTM and CDR2 is ANQGSEA in the germline V gene. Comments on this clone: Antigen specificity is unknown.

The clonotype originates from a man younger than 35 in good health and CMV-seronegative. J is TRBJ2-3 and V is TRBV29-1, with 8 bases that match TRBD1. The sequencing input was PBMCs. The CDR3 spells CSVNGQGGGDTQYF. CDR3 DNA: TGCAGCGTGAACGGACAGGGAGGTGGAGATACGCAGTATTTT.